This is a list of T cell receptor beta chains from one sample in a study of CD8+ T cells in alopecia areata. TCRdb's copy holds only in-frame clones and misses some; the assay was immunoSEQ multiplex PCR. The profile shows roughly 150,000 clones, less than 65% of them singletons. The material sequenced was CD8+ T cells sorted from blood. The source of these receptors is a human donor in good health. Each CDR3 is given with its conserved first and last residue. D genes are given only for firm matches. Part of the rows lack a size; the others show once, few, many or a class for expanded clones.

cdr3_aa: CASSKDAGAGDKTDTQYF
cdr3_nt: TGTGCCAGCAGCAAAGATGCGGGGGCAGGGGATAAGACAGATACGCAGTATTTT
j_call: TRBJ2-3
d_call: .
clone_size: .
v_call: TRBV21-1

cdr3_aa: CASSQGTGTSYNEQYF
cdr3_nt: TGTGCCAGCAGCCAAGGCACCGGGACTAGTTACAACGAGCAGTACTTC
j_call: TRBJ2-7
d_call: TRBD2
clone_size: few
v_call: TRBV28

cdr3_aa: CAVSMNTEAFF
cdr3_nt: TGTGCCGTATCCATGAACACTGAAGCTTTCTTT
j_call: TRBJ1-1
d_call: .
clone_size: .
v_call: TRBV7-3

cdr3_aa: CASSMDLWNEQFF
cdr3_nt: TGTGCCAGTAGCATGGACCTGTGGAATGAGCAGTTCTTC
j_call: TRBJ2-1
d_call: .
clone_size: .
v_call: TRBV19

cdr3_aa: CSVAGTGAYEQYF
cdr3_nt: TGCAGCGTTGCGGGGACAGGGGCCTACGAGCAGTACTTC
j_call: TRBJ2-7
d_call: TRBD1
clone_size: .
v_call: TRBV29-1

cdr3_aa: CASSVTGGRYEQYF
cdr3_nt: TGCGCCAGCAGTGTTACCGGGGGCCGCTACGAGCAGTACTTC
j_call: TRBJ2-7
d_call: .
clone_size: .
v_call: TRBV5-1

cdr3_aa: CASRRQDLGDTQYF
cdr3_nt: TGCGCCAGCAGAAGACAGGACCTGGGGGATACGCAGTATTTT
j_call: TRBJ2-3
d_call: .
clone_size: .
v_call: TRBV5-1

cdr3_aa: CSVETGTSQETQYF
cdr3_nt: TGCAGCGTTGAAACCGGGACATCTCAAGAGACCCAGTACTTC
j_call: TRBJ2-5
d_call: .
clone_size: .
v_call: TRBV29-1

cdr3_aa: CASSLAVGRDEQYF
cdr3_nt: TGTGCCAGCAGCTTGGCCGTCGGACGGGACGAGCAGTACTTC
j_call: TRBJ2-7
d_call: .
clone_size: .
v_call: TRBV5-4

cdr3_aa: CASSWGSGGEQYF
cdr3_nt: TGTGCCAGCAGCTGGGGGTCTGGGGGCGAGCAGTACTTC
j_call: TRBJ2-7
d_call: .
clone_size: .
v_call: TRBV5-6

cdr3_aa: CASSFFGKGSLSYEQYF
cdr3_nt: TGTGCCAGCAGCTTCTTCGGGAAGGGCTCACTCTCCTACGAGCAGTACTTC
j_call: TRBJ2-7
d_call: .
clone_size: .
v_call: TRBV5-6

cdr3_aa: CASTPAYQRENEQYF
cdr3_nt: TGTGCCAGCACCCCTGCTTATCAGCGGGAGAATGAGCAGTACTTC
j_call: TRBJ2-7
d_call: TRBD2
clone_size: .
v_call: TRBV5-6

cdr3_aa: CASSPTSTNTEAFF
cdr3_nt: TGTGCCAGTAGCCCCACCTCGACGAACACTGAAGCTTTCTTT
j_call: TRBJ1-1
d_call: .
clone_size: .
v_call: TRBV19

cdr3_aa: CASSHRDGYTF
cdr3_nt: TGTGCCAGCAGCCACAGGGATGGCTACACCTTC
j_call: TRBJ1-2
d_call: .
clone_size: once
v_call: TRBV7-8

cdr3_aa: CAWGGASQTQYF
cdr3_nt: TGTGCCTGGGGGGGTGCTTCCCAGACCCAGTACTTC
j_call: TRBJ2-5
d_call: .
clone_size: .
v_call: TRBV30

cdr3_aa: CASSRTGLPLGNEQFF
cdr3_nt: TGCGCCAGCAGCCGGACAGGGCTGCCTTTAGGCAATGAGCAGTTCTTC
j_call: TRBJ2-1
d_call: TRBD1
clone_size: .
v_call: TRBV23-1

cdr3_aa: CASGNIQETQYF
cdr3_nt: TGTGCCAGCGGGAACATCCAAGAGACCCAGTACTTC
j_call: TRBJ2-5
d_call: .
clone_size: .
v_call: TRBV11-2

cdr3_aa: CASSYRAAHAYEQYF
cdr3_nt: TGTGCCAGCAGTTACCGAGCAGCGCACGCCTACGAGCAGTACTTC
j_call: TRBJ2-7
d_call: .
clone_size: few
v_call: TRBV6-5

cdr3_aa: CAVSTGTNTGELFF
cdr3_nt: TGTGCCGTCTCGACAGGGACGAACACCGGGGAGCTGTTTTTT
j_call: TRBJ2-2
d_call: TRBD1
clone_size: few
v_call: TRBV6-5

cdr3_aa: CASRGWGPQYF
cdr3_nt: TGTGCCAGCAGGGGCTGGGGCCCGCAGTACTTC
j_call: TRBJ2-7
d_call: .
clone_size: .
v_call: TRBV28

cdr3_aa: CASSPFAGEGEQFF
cdr3_nt: TGTGCCAGCAGCCCCTTTGCGGGAGAGGGTGAGCAGTTCTTC
j_call: TRBJ2-1
d_call: TRBD2
clone_size: .
v_call: TRBV6-6

cdr3_aa: CASSLAGWLNTEAFF
cdr3_nt: TGTGCCAGCAGCTTAGCCGGCTGGTTGAACACTGAAGCTTTCTTT
j_call: TRBJ1-1
d_call: .
clone_size: .
v_call: TRBV11-2

cdr3_aa: CASSPPNYEQYF
cdr3_nt: TGCGCCAGCAGCCCGCCCAACTACGAGCAGTACTTC
j_call: TRBJ2-7
d_call: .
clone_size: .
v_call: TRBV4-1

cdr3_aa: CASSEARVANYGYTF
cdr3_nt: TGTGCCAGCAGTGAAGCGCGGGTAGCTAACTATGGCTACACCTTC
j_call: TRBJ1-2
d_call: .
clone_size: .
v_call: TRBV2

cdr3_aa: CASSLRSLAGAGELFF
cdr3_nt: TGTGCCAGCAGCTTAAGGTCCCTAGCGGGAGCCGGGGAGCTGTTTTTT
j_call: TRBJ2-2
d_call: TRBD2
clone_size: few
v_call: TRBV7-6

cdr3_aa: CASSERGPTYEQYF
cdr3_nt: TGTGCCAGCAGTGAACGGGGTCCTACCTACGAGCAGTACTTC
j_call: TRBJ2-7
d_call: .
clone_size: few
v_call: TRBV25-1

cdr3_aa: CASSFVAGPLDTGELFF
cdr3_nt: TGTGCCAGCAGTTTCGTCGCAGGCCCCCTTGACACCGGGGAGCTGTTTTTT
j_call: TRBJ2-2
d_call: .
clone_size: .
v_call: TRBV27

cdr3_aa: CASRRGGSRYNEQFF
cdr3_nt: TGTGCCAGCCGACGCGGCGGGTCCCGCTACAATGAGCAGTTCTTC
j_call: TRBJ2-1
d_call: .
clone_size: .
v_call: TRBV2

cdr3_aa: CASSPDNEQFF
cdr3_nt: TGTGCCAGCAGCCCAGACAATGAGCAGTTCTTC
j_call: TRBJ2-1
d_call: .
clone_size: .
v_call: TRBV9